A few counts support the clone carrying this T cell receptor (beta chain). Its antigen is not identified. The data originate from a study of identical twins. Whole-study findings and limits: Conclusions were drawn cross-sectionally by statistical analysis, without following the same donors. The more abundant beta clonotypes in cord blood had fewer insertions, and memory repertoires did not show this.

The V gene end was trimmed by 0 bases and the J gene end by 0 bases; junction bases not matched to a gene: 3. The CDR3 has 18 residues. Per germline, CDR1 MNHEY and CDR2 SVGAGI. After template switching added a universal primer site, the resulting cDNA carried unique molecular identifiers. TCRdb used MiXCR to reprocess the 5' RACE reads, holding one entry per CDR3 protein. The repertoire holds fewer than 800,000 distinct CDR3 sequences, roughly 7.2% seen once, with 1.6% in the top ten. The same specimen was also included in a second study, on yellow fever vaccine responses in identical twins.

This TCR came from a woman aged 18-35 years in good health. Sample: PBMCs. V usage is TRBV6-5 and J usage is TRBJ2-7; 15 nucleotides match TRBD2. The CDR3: CASSYSGLAGGNSYEQYF. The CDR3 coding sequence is TGTGCCAGCAGTTACTCGGGACTAGCGGGAGGTAACTCCTACGAGCAGTACTTC.